The sequence of this TCR beta chain was determined in a study of blood T cell repertoires in COVID-19. Study-wide background: T cells, B-cell-depleted T cells, or PBMCs provided the cDNA or gDNA that served as material.

Participants reported their clinical history, and cohort assignment relied on those reports. This CDR3 comprises 18 residues. The V and J ends lost 1 base and 1 base, in that order; junction bases with no gene match: 11. The germline V gene encodes CDR1 SGHDT and CDR2 YYEEEE. Only in-frame clones appear in the TCRdb table, and some are missing; sequencing was by immunoSEQ multiplex PCR. The sample contains about 210,000 clones, about 84% of which appear only once. The sample comprised PBMCs or T cells enriched from blood (not recorded which). The V gene is TRBV5-6, the J gene TRBJ1-2; 9 bases fit TRBD1. The sequence derives from a young man with acute COVID-19. CDR3 bases: TGTGCCAGCAGCTTGATAGAGACAGGGGGTTCAGTTAACTATGGCTACACCTTC. Its translation is CASSLIETGGSVNYGYTF.